The 18 T cell receptor beta chains reported below all come from one sample, sequenced in a study of control samples from healthy donors and cancer patients. Generated by immunoSEQ multiplex PCR, the TCRdb table keeps only in-frame clones and is missing some. The sample contains some 150,000 clones, roughly 94% of which appear only once. Material: PBMCs. The receptors stem from a man aged 55 to 70 with colorectal cancer.

The gene calls are TRBV29-1 and TRBJ1-2; maybe TRBD1 (6 bases). V was cut by 6 bases and J by 1 base, with 15 bases left in between. Looked up from germline, CDR1 is SQVTM and CDR2 is ANQGSEA. CDR3 length: 14 amino acids. The CDR3 DNA follows: TGCAGCGTGGGGGATAGGGGGAGTAACTATGGCTACACCTTC. It codes for CSVGDRGSNYGYTF.

This chain connects TRBV6-1 to TRBJ2-2; possibly TRBD2 for D (5 bases). Germline-derived CDR1 and CDR2 are MNHNS and SASEGT. This CDR3 has 17 residues. V lost 2 bases, J lost 4 bases, and 17 bases lay in between. CDR3 sequence: CASSEKIRRAITGELFF. The CDR3 nucleotides are TGTGCCAGCAGTGAAAAGATTAGGCGGGCGATCACCGGGGAGCTGTTTTTT.

The genes are TRBV11-2 and TRBJ2-7, with D uncertain. This CDR3 is built from 14 residues. Between the trimmed V and J ends, which lost 10 bases and 3 bases, there was a span of 19 bases. Germline V gene data show CDR1 as SGHAT and CDR2 as FQNNGV. This CDR3 is CATMTSDDHYEQYF. DNA of the CDR3: TGTGCCACCATGACGTCGGACGACCACTACGAGCAGTACTTC.

This clone was recorded once. The chain carries TRBV29-1 and TRBJ1-1; 8 bases agree with TRBD1. The CDR3 has 12 residues. J lost 4 bases, V lost 7 bases, and 5 bases had no gene match. Germline V CDR1 and CDR2: SQVTM, ANQGSEA. CDR3 in amino acids: CSAQQGGTEAFF. Written as DNA, the CDR3 is TGCAGCGCCCAACAGGGGGGCACTGAAGCTTTCTTT.

V and J are TRBV19 and TRBJ2-7; 10 bases line up with TRBD1. Germline CDR1 LNHDA, CDR2 SQIVND (reference sequence). This CDR3 is 13 amino acids long. With V trimmed by 7 bases and J by 3 bases, 3 bases remained unmatched. This CDR3 reads CASMRTGGYEQYF. CDR3 in DNA: TGTGCCAGTATGAGGACAGGGGGCTACGAGCAGTACTTC.

This chain joins TRBV6-5 and TRBJ2-3, with D unclear. Looked up from germline, CDR1 is MNHEY and CDR2 is SVGAGI. The CDR3 extends over 11 amino acids. Trimming removed 6 bases at V and 1 base at J, with 2 bases between. CDR3 sequence reads: CASRGTDTQYF. CDR3 DNA: TGTGCCAGCAGGGGCACAGATACGCAGTATTTT.

This rearrangement joins TRBV4-2 to TRBJ1-2; D might be TRBD1 (5 bases). The length of the CDR3 is 16 residues. Germline CDR1 and CDR2: LGHNA and YNFKEQ. Trimming took 4 bases from V and 8 from J, leaving 23 bases between them. The CDR3 sequence is CASSPQGDSRSGGYTF. DNA of the CDR3: TGTGCCAGCAGCCCCCAGGGTGACAGTAGGTCTGGGGGCTACACCTTC.

The rearrangement links TRBV19 to TRBJ2-2; 12 bases map to TRBD2. Trimming removed 5 bases from V and 8 bases from J; junction bases left unmatched: 3. Germline V CDR1 and CDR2: LNHDA, SQIVND (reference sequence). The CDR3 contains 14 residues. CDR3 DNA: TGTGCCAGTAGTGGACTAGCGGGGTCGGGGGAGCTGTTTTTT. As protein: CASSGLAGSGELFF. Full variable domain (missing parts from reference TRBV19 and TRBJ2-2): DGGITQSPKYLFRKEGQNVTLSCEQNLNHDAMYWYRQDPGQGLRLIYYSQIVNDFQKGDIAEGYSVSREKKESFPLTVTSAQKNPTAFYLCASSGLAGSGELFFGEGSRLTVL.

The rearrangement joins TRBV28 to TRBJ2-1; 8 bases are a match to TRBD2. CDR1 and CDR2 from the germline V gene are MDHEN and SYDVKM. The CDR3 has 15 amino acids. Trimming at V came to 6 bases and at J to 5 bases, leaving 9 bases not matched to a gene. The CDR3 protein is CASRAGGGVDNEQFF. The CDR3 coding sequence is TGTGCCAGCAGGGCCGGGGGGGGCGTGGACAATGAGCAGTTCTTC.

The chain is built from TRBV7-9 and TRBJ1-2, with D perhaps matching TRBD1 (6 bases). Germline V gene sequence: CDR1 SEHNR, CDR2 FQNEAQ (reference sequence). CDR3 length: 14 amino acids. Trimming cost V 3 bases and J 6 bases, with 14 bases left between them. The CDR3 nucleotides read TGTGCCAGCAGCTTGCCCCAACAGGGTCATGGCTACACCTTC. This sequence encodes CASSLPQQGHGYTF.

This chain connects TRBV29-1 to TRBJ1-2, with 8 bases lining up with TRBD1. This CDR3 is built from 12 residues. V gave up 4 bases and J gave up 7 bases; unmatched junction bases: 5. Germline CDR1 is SQVTM and CDR2 is ANQGSEA. CDR3 coding DNA: TGCAGCGTTGGAGGGACAGGATCTGGCTACACCTTC. Amino acid sequence: CSVGGTGSGYTF.

The chain is built from TRBV9 and TRBJ2-2; D is ambiguous. Germline CDR1 SGDLS, CDR2 YYNGEE. V dropped 0 bases and J dropped 4 bases, with 10 bases sitting between them. The length of the CDR3 is 15 residues. This chain's CDR3 is CASSVAAQSTGELFF. Here the CDR3 DNA reads TGTGCCAGCAGCGTAGCCGCCCAGTCCACCGGGGAGCTGTTTTTT.

V is TRBV6-2 or TRBV6-3 and J is TRBJ2-7; a possible D gene is TRBD1 (7 bases). V was clipped by 6 bases and J by 4 bases, with 16 bases between them. This CDR3 has 14 residues. Germline CDR1 MNHEY, CDR2 SVGEGT. DNA for the CDR3: TGTGCCAGCAGCGCGACAGGGAGGTGGTACGAGCAGTACTTC. Its protein product is CASSATGRWYEQYF.

The chain carries TRBV27 and TRBJ1-1, with a possible D match to TRBD1 (6 bases). Germline CDR1 and CDR2: MNHEY and SMNVEV (reference sequence). The CDR3 spans 13 residues. The ends were cut back, 7 bases at V and 0 bases at J, with 9 bases in the middle. Here the CDR3 reads CASTGDLNTEAFF. The DNA of the CDR3 is TGTGCCAGCACAGGGGACCTGAACACTGAAGCTTTCTTT.

The CDR3 is CATTRGYGYTF. Here the CDR3 DNA reads TGTGCCACCACGAGGGGCTATGGCTACACCTTC. V gene TRBV6-5 combines with J gene TRBJ1-2; a weak D match, TRBD1 (5 bases). The CDR3 totals 11 residues. Trimming shortened V by 10 bases and J by 4 bases, and 10 bases separated the two germline ends. CDR1 and CDR2 from the germline V gene are MNHEY and SVGAGI.

The genes are TRBV9 and TRBJ2-1; 8 nucleotides match TRBD2. Germline lookup yields CDR1 SGDLS and CDR2 YYNGEE. This CDR3 has 17 amino acids. Trimming removed 3 bases from V and 4 bases from J; junction bases left unmatched: 12. As DNA, the CDR3 is TGTGCCAGCAGCGCACTCGCCGGGGGGGCCTCGTACAATGAGCAGTTCTTC. Amino acids: CASSALAGGASYNEQFF.

J is TRBJ1-2 and V is TRBV5-8, with 9 bases lining up with TRBD1. V lost 6 bases to trimming and J lost 5 bases; unmatched junction nucleotides: 8. The V gene's germline CDR1 is SGHTS and CDR2 YDEGEE. The CDR3 runs 14 residues. The CDR3 loop reads CASTHGTGRYGYTF. The CDR3 nucleotides read TGTGCCAGCACCCATGGGACAGGGAGATATGGCTACACCTTC.

The chain couples TRBV5-5 to TRBJ1-5; TRBD1 might be the D (5 bases). V was shortened by 4 bases and J by 0 bases, with 14 bases between the two germline ends. CDR3 length: 16 amino acids. From germline, CDR1 is SGHKS and CDR2 YYEKEE (reference sequence). CDR3: CASSPGRTYSNQPQHF. CDR3 sequence (DNA): TGTGCCAGCAGCCCGGGACGGACTTATAGCAATCAGCCCCAGCATTTT.